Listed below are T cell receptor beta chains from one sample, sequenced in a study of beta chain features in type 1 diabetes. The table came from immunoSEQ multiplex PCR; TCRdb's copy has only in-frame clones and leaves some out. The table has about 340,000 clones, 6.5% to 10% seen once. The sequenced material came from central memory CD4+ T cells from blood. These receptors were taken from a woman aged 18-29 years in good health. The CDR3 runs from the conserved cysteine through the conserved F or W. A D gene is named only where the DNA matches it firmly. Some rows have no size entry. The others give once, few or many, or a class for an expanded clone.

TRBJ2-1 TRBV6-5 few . TGTGCCAGCAGTTACTCTCTAGCCTACAATGAGCAGTTCTTC CASSYSLAYNEQFF
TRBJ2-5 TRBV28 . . TGTGCCAGCAGGACAAGCGTAGGGGGCCAAGAGACCCAGTACTTC CASRTSVGGQETQYF
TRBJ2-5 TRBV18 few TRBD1 TGTGCCAGCTCACCACAGGGGGCACCGGCCGAGACCCAGTACTTC CASSPQGAPAETQYF
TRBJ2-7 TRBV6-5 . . TGTGCCAGCAGCCTATTTGGGGAGGGGGGCGAGCAGTACTTC CASSLFGEGGEQYF
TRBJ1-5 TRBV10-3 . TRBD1 TGTGCCATCGGGACAGGTGGGAATCAGCCCCAGCATTTT CAIGTGGNQPQHF
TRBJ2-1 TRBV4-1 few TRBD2 TGCGCCAGCAGCCAAATTGGACTAGCGGGCCTTACCCTCTCCTACAATGAGCAGTTCTTC CASSQIGLAGLTLSYNEQFF
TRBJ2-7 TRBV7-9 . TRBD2 TGTGCCAGCAGCCCCACTTGGGCTAGCGGGTACGAGCAGTACTTC CASSPTWASGYEQYF
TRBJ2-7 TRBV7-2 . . TGTGCCAGCAGCTCGCATGGACCACTCTACGAGCAGTACTTC CASSSHGPLYEQYF
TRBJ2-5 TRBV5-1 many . TGCGCCAGCACGCAGGACCTGGGGACCCAGTACTTC CASTQDLGTQYF
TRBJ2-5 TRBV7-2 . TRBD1 TGTGCCAGCAGCTCGACAGGGGTCCCCGGGACCCAGTACTTC CASSSTGVPGTQYF
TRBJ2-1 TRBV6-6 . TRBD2 TGTGCCAGCAGCACTAGCGGGGAGCAGTTCTTC CASSTSGEQFF
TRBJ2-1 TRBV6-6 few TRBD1 TGTGCCAGCAGGCGGACAGGGGGTAACAATGAGCAGTTCTTC CASRRTGGNNEQFF
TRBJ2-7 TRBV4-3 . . TGCGCCAGCAGCCAAGATTTGGGCCAGGGCAACGAGCAGTACTTC CASSQDLGQGNEQYF
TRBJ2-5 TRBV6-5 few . TGTGCCAGCAGTAAAAGGACAGGACGGGGGGAGACCCAGTACTTC CASSKRTGRGETQYF
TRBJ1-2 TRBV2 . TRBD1 TGTGCCAGCAGATACAACAGGGGGCTCTACTATGGCTACACCTTC CASRYNRGLYYGYTF
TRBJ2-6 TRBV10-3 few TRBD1 TGTGCCATCAGTGGGGACAGGGCTTGGTCTGGGGCCAACGTCCTGACTTTC CAISGDRAWSGANVLTF
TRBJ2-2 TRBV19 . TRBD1 TGTGCCAGTAGCCAACAGGGGACAATAGCCGGGGAGCTGTTTTTT CASSQQGTIAGELFF
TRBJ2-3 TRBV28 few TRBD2 TGTGCCAGCAGTACGCGACTAGCAGTCACCACAGATACGCAGTATTTT CASSTRLAVTTDTQYF
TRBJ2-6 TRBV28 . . TGTGCCAGCAGTCCCCCGCGGCAAAGCTCTGGGGCCAACGTCCTGACTTTC CASSPPRQSSGANVLTF
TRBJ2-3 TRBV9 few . TGTGCCAGCAGCGTAGGCGCGGGCGCGCACACAGATACGCAGTATTTT CASSVGAGAHTDTQYF